The 14 T cell receptor beta chains below were found in one sample sequenced in a study of blood T cell repertoires in COVID-19. The table came from immunoSEQ multiplex PCR; TCRdb's copy has only in-frame clones and leaves some out. The sample shows tens of thousands of clones, roughly 86% of them seen only once. Sequenced material: peripheral blood. Every receptor here comes from a man aged 50 or older with active COVID-19.

Only one count was recorded for this clone. V and J are TRBV19 and TRBJ2-1, with TRBD1 identical over 10 bases. V lost 5 bases to trimming and J lost 7 bases; unmatched junction nucleotides: 8. Germline CDR1 reads LNHDA; CDR2 reads SQIVND (reference sequence). There are 15 residues in the CDR3. The CDR3, as DNA: TGTGCCAGTAGTTTACCGGGACAGGGGAGGAATGAGCAGTTCTTC. It is translated as CASSLPGQGRNEQFF.

The rearrangement links TRBV5-1 to TRBJ2-5, with TRBD2 matching 9 bases. The CDR3 consists of 16 residues. The J segment lost 5 bases and the V segment lost 0 bases, leaving 8 bases of the junction unmatched. Per the germline V gene, CDR1 is SGHRS and CDR2 is YFSETQ. CDR3 nucleotide sequence: TGCGCCAGCAGCTTGGTACCCGCGGGAGGGAGGGAGACCCAGTACTTC. The encoded protein is CASSLVPAGGRETQYF.

This chain uses TRBV9 with TRBJ2-3; the D is unclear. V lost 5 bases and J lost 4, with 8 bases in between. The germline CDR1 and CDR2 sequences are SGDLS and YYNGEE. This CDR3 is built from 12 residues. The CDR3 here is CASSRGSDTQYF. The CDR3 DNA reads as TGTGCCAGCAGTCGAGGATCAGATACGCAGTATTTT.

V gene TRBV18 combines with J gene TRBJ1-4; D gene unclear. Germline V gene data show CDR1 as KGHSH and CDR2 as LQKENI. V was trimmed by 3 bases and J by 8 bases, leaving 19 bases between them. The CDR3 is made up of 16 amino acids. The CDR3 sequence is CASSPPGSVRGEKLFF. CDR3 DNA sequence: TGTGCCAGCTCACCTCCCGGGTCAGTGAGAGGGGAAAAACTGTTTTTT.

V is TRBV19 and J is TRBJ1-1, with D tentatively TRBD1 (6 bases). V was trimmed by 3 bases and J by 3 bases, leaving 17 bases between them. Germline values: CDR1 LNHDA, CDR2 SQIVND (reference sequence). CDR3 length: 16 amino acids. The CDR3 spells CASSIGAGGADTEAFF. DNA of the CDR3: TGTGCCAGTAGTATCGGGGCCGGGGGGGCTGACACTGAAGCTTTCTTT.

The rearrangement links TRBV6-6 to TRBJ2-3; 10 nucleotides line up with TRBD1. The CDR3 sequence is 16 residues long. From germline, CDR1 is MNHNY and CDR2 SVGAGI (reference sequence). The trim removed 2 bases at V and 3 bases at J, leaving 5 bases unmatched. The CDR3 reads CASSYKGTGETDTQYF. The CDR3 DNA is TGTGCCAGCAGTTACAAAGGGACAGGGGAAACAGATACGCAGTATTTT.

The J gene is TRBJ1-5, the V gene TRBV4-2; unclear D gene. Trimming cost V 4 bases and J 9 bases, with 10 bases left between them. Germline V gives CDR1 LGHNA, CDR2 YNFKEQ. The CDR3 has 12 amino acids. The CDR3: CASSPGRGPQHF. The CDR3, as DNA: TGTGCCAGCAGCCCAGGACGGGGGCCCCAGCATTTT.

CDR3 nucleotides: TGTGCCTGGAGTGCCCGCGCGGGACAGGAAGGGAGCAGGCAGTTCTTC. Protein product: CAWSARAGQEGSRQFF. V and J are TRBV30 and TRBJ2-1; 8 bases align to TRBD1. CDR3 size: 16 residues. V lost 1 base and J lost 12; bases outside the gene matches: 17. The V gene's germline CDR1 is GTSNPN and CDR2 SVGIG (reference sequence). Combining the CDR3 with reference TRBV30 and TRBJ2-1 gives the whole variable domain SQTIHQWPATLVQPVGSPLSLECTVEGTSNPNLYWYRQAAGRGLQLLFYSVGIGQISSEVPQNLSASRPQDRQFILSSKKLLLSDSGFYLCAWSARAGQEGSRQFFGPGTRLTVL.

The chain employs TRBV7-2 and TRBJ1-2, with a weak D call TRBD1 (6 bases). There are 15 residues in the CDR3. Trimming cost V 1 base and J 4 bases, with 13 bases left between them. CDR1 and CDR2 (germline): SGHTA, FQGNSA. This chain's CDR3 is CASSLEVVGGYGYTF. CDR3 DNA: TGTGCCAGCAGCTTAGAAGTCGTAGGGGGCTATGGCTACACCTTC.

This sequence joins TRBV2 and TRBJ2-2, with D possibly matching TRBD1 (6 bases). Trimming took off 5 bases at V and 7 bases at J, with 17 bases between the two ends. Germline V CDR1 and CDR2: SNHLY, FYNNEI. CDR3 length: 15 amino acids. Here the CDR3 reads CASSKSDRTSGELFF. The CDR3 bases are TGTGCCAGCAGTAAATCTGACAGGACAAGCGGGGAGCTGTTTTTT. The full variable domain, completed using reference TRBV2 and TRBJ2-2, is EPEVTQTPSHQVTQMGQEVILRCVPISNHLYFYWYRQILGQKVEFLVSFYNNEISEKSEIFDDQFSVERPDGSNFTLKIRSTKLEDSAMYFCASSKSDRTSGELFFGEGSRLTVL.

V gene TRBV13 combines with J gene TRBJ2-7; no clear D gene. V was shortened by 6 bases and J by 2 bases, with 14 bases between the two germline ends. Germline values: CDR1 PRHDT, CDR2 FYEKMQ (reference sequence). This CDR3 contains 14 residues. CDR3 residues: CASRQSTDTYEQYF. CDR3 nucleotide sequence: TGTGCCAGCAGGCAATCCACAGATACCTACGAGCAGTACTTC.

V gene TRBV11-1 combines with J gene TRBJ2-1, with D perhaps matching TRBD1 (6 bases). The germline CDR1 and CDR2 sequences are SGHAT and FQDESV (reference sequence). The CDR3 is made up of 14 amino acids. V dropped 5 bases and J dropped 10 bases, with 18 bases sitting between them. DNA of the CDR3: TGTGCCAGCAGCCCGAACCCCGCCAGGGGCGAGCAGTTCTTC. It is translated as CASSPNPARGEQFF.

V is TRBV12-3 or TRBV12-4 and J is TRBJ2-7; tentative D call: TRBD1 (5 bases). The CDR3 is made up of 13 amino acids. V lost 8 bases, J lost 2 bases, and 13 bases lay in between. As DNA, the CDR3 is TGTGCCAGCCAGGCAGGGTGGACCTACGAGCAGTACTTC. Residues: CASQAGWTYEQYF.

The rearrangement links TRBV6-5 to TRBJ1-6; the match to TRBD1 covers 8 bases. The CDR3 sequence is 15 residues long. Germline trimming cut 7 bases from V and 6 bases from J; bases unmatched to any gene: 8. Germline V gene lookup returns CDR1 MNHEY and CDR2 SVGAGI. Written as DNA, the CDR3 is TGTGCCAGCAAGTCACAGGGGGTTGTTAATTCACCCCTCCACTTT. Protein sequence: CASKSQGVVNSPLHF.